These 22 T cell receptor beta chains came from one sample sequenced in a study of CD8 T cells in cerebrospinal fluid in Alzheimer's disease. Following a re-call of the 10x single-cell sequencing reads, TCRdb has one entry per CDR3 protein and lacks DNA. Here the sample table reports over a thousand distinct CDR3 sequences. Sequencing was performed on cerebrospinal fluid. Receptor source: a human donor with mild cognitive impairment.

Here the CDR3 reads CASHLSDRGRLGGEAFF. J is TRBJ1-1 and V is TRBV5-8; TCRdb returns TRBD1, unconfirmable since there is no DNA. Germline CDR1 is SGHTS and CDR2 is YDEGEE. The CDR3 is made up of 17 amino acids.

Judged by frequency, this clonotype is medium-sized (0.01 to 0.1%). The chain carries TRBV19 and TRBJ2-6; absent DNA, TCRdb's TRBD2 call cannot be checked. This CDR3 spans 15 amino acids. Germline V gives CDR1 LNHDA, CDR2 SQIVND (reference sequence). Here the CDR3 reads CASSRGDSGANVLTF.

This clonotype ranks as medium-sized in terms of frequency. The rearrangement joins TRBV6-2 or TRBV6-3 to TRBJ2-5; the D gene TCRdb calls, TRBD1, cannot be checked with no DNA. The V gene's germline CDR1 is MNHEY and CDR2 SVGEGT. The CDR3 loop spans 17 amino acids. CDR3 sequence: CASSYNSRHGGMETQYF.

In terms of frequency, this clonotype is large. The chain has TRBV4-3 and TRBJ1-1; without DNA, the TCRdb call of TRBD1 cannot be checked. There are 13 residues in the CDR3. Germline assignment: CDR1 LGHNA and CDR2 YSLEER. This CDR3 is CASSRGTATEAFF.

This clonotype shows up as large by frequency. The chain links TRBV11-2 to TRBJ1-1. The length of the CDR3 is 15 residues. Germline CDR1 is SGHAT and CDR2 is FQNNGV. The CDR3 loop reads CASSSLPGARTEAFF. The variable domain in full, with the rest retrieved from reference TRBV11-2 and TRBJ1-1, is EAGVAQSPRYKIIEKRQSVAFWCNPISGHATLYWYQQILGQGPKLLIQFQNNGVVDDSQLPKDRFSAERLKGVDSTLKIQPAKLEDSAVYLCASSSLPGARTEAFFGQGTRLTVV.

This clonotype is identified as medium-sized from frequency. This sequence joins TRBV11-2 and TRBJ2-3. CDR3 length equals 14 residues. CDR1 is SGHAT and CDR2 is FQNNGV in the germline V gene. The CDR3: CASSLGTSTDTQYF.

V gene TRBV28 combines with J gene TRBJ2-3; without DNA, the TCRdb call of TRBD2 cannot be checked. The germline gives CDR1 MDHEN, CDR2 SYDVKM. The CDR3 runs 14 residues. The CDR3 here is CASSRPGERDTQYF.

The V and J genes are TRBV28 and TRBJ1-1; TCRdb lists TRBD1, though no DNA is available to test this call. Germline lookup yields CDR1 MDHEN and CDR2 SYDVKM. This CDR3 spans 13 amino acids. The CDR3 loop reads CASPDRLNTEAFF.

The chain couples TRBV5-1 to TRBJ1-2; TCRdb picks TRBD1, but there is no DNA to check that call. Germline CDR1 and CDR2: SGHRS and YFSETQ. The length of the CDR3 is 18 residues. Here the CDR3 reads CASSSEASLQGARDGYTF.

This clonotype is identified as large from frequency. The chain has TRBV5-6 and TRBJ1-6; the TCRdb call, TRBD1, lacks DNA for checking. Germline-derived CDR1 and CDR2 are SGHDT and YYEEEE. This CDR3 comprises 15 residues. This chain's CDR3 is CASSLGISTDTTLHF.

J is TRBJ2-7 and V is TRBV5-5; without DNA, the TCRdb call of TRBD1 cannot be checked. The CDR3 consists of 14 residues. The germline V gene has CDR1 SGHKS and CDR2 YYEKEE (reference sequence). The CDR3 reads CASSPPGGRYEQYF.

This clonotype counts as medium-sized (0.01 to 0.1%) by frequency. J is TRBJ2-7 and V is TRBV12-3 or TRBV12-4; lacking DNA, the TRBD1 call made by TCRdb goes unchecked. The CDR3 is made up of 16 amino acids. The CDR3 protein is CASSLASGRGGSEQYF.

Considering frequency, this clonotype is medium-sized. This chain joins TRBV7-9 and TRBJ2-5; as DNA is missing, the TRBD1 call by TCRdb cannot be tested. Per the germline V gene, CDR1 is SEHNR and CDR2 is FQNEAQ (reference sequence). The length of the CDR3 is 16 residues. CDR3 region: CASSLEGTGMRETQYF.

The rearrangement joins TRBV27 to TRBJ1-1. The CDR3 is made up of 14 amino acids. Germline CDR1 is MNHEY and CDR2 is SMNVEV (reference sequence). The CDR3 loop reads CASSFSRVNTEAFF.

This clonotype is deemed large by its frequency. J is TRBJ1-5 and V is TRBV28; TCRdb's D call of TRBD1 is untestable without DNA. Germline-derived CDR1 and CDR2 are MDHEN and SYDVKM. The CDR3 has 17 amino acids. The CDR3 reads CASSCRGDPGRCQPQHF. The full variable domain, its missing parts supplied by reference TRBV28 and TRBJ1-5, is DVKVTQSSRYLVKRTGEKVFLECVQDMDHENMFWYRQDPGLGLRLIYFSYDVKMKEKGDIPEGYSVSREKKERFSLILESASTNQTSMYLCASSCRGDPGRCQPQHFGDGTRLSIL.

The chain uses TRBV20-1 and TRBJ1-4; with no DNA, the TCRdb D assignment of TRBD1 cannot be verified. Germline V CDR1 and CDR2: DFQATT, SNEGSKA (reference sequence). The CDR3 spans 14 residues. CDR3 sequence: CSAREGTGGEKLFF.

Measured by frequency, this clonotype is medium-sized (0.01 to 0.1%). V is TRBV6-5 and J is TRBJ2-3; TCRdb's D gene call, TRBD2, goes unchecked for lack of DNA. The V gene's germline CDR1 is MNHEY and CDR2 SVGAGI. The CDR3 is 20 amino acids. CDR3 residues: CASSYLVAGAIEEGTDTQYF.

The chain uses TRBV5-6 and TRBJ1-1; absent DNA, TCRdb's TRBD1 call cannot be checked. The length of the CDR3 is 16 residues. CDR1 SGHDT and CDR2 YYEEEE come from the germline V gene. CDR3 residues: CASSPEGGTRRTEAFF.

According to its frequency, this clonotype is medium-sized. The chain recombines TRBV10-2 with TRBJ2-1; TCRdb gives TRBD2 as the D gene, but with no DNA this cannot be confirmed. Germline V gene lookup returns CDR1 WSHSY and CDR2 SAAADI. This CDR3 comprises 12 residues. CDR3 loop: CASSESEGRRFF.

This clonotype shows up as large by frequency. CDR3 sequence reads: CSARAPGVDQPQHF. This sequence joins TRBV20-1 and TRBJ1-5; TCRdb gives TRBD1 as the D gene, but with no DNA this cannot be confirmed. The germline V gene has CDR1 DFQATT and CDR2 SNEGSKA (reference sequence). CDR3 length: 14 residues.

This clonotype is called large (0.1 to 1%) based on its frequency. The rearrangement links TRBV19 to TRBJ1-1; lacking DNA, the TRBD1 call made by TCRdb goes unchecked. CDR3 size: 14 residues. Germline loops: CDR1 LNHDA, CDR2 SQIVND (reference sequence). CDR3 amino acids: CASSIRGPATEAFF.

The chain combines TRBV18 with TRBJ1-3. CDR3 length equals 14 residues. CDR1 and CDR2 from the germline V gene are KGHSH and LQKENI. This CDR3 is CASSPPGSGNTIYF.